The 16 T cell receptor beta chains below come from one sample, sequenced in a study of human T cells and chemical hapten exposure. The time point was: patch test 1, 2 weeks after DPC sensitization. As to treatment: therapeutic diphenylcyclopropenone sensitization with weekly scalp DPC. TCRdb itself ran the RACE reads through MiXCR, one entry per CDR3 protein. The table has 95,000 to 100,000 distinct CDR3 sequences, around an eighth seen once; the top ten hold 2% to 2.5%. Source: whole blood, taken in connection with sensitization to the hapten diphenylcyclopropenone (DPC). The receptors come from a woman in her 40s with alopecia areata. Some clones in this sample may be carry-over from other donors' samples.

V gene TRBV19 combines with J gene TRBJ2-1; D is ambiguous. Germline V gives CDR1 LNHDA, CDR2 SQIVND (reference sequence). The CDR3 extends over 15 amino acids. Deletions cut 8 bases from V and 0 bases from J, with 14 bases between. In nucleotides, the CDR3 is TGTGCCAGTGGGGTGGTTGGCAACTCCTACAATGAGCAGTTCTTC. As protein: CASGVVGNSYNEQFF.

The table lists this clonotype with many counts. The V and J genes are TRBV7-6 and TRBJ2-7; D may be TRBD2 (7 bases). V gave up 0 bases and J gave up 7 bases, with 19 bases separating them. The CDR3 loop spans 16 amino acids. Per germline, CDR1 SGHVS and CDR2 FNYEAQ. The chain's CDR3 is CASSLATGGQPLEQYF. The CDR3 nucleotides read TGTGCCAGCAGCTTAGCGACGGGGGGCCAGCCTTTAGAGCAGTACTTC.

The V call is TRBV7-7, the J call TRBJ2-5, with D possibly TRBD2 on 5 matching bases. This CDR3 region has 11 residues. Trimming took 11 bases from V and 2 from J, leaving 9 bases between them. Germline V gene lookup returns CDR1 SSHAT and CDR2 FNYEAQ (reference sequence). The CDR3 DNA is TGTGCCGTCCAGCGGCAAGAGACCCAGTACTTC. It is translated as CAVQRQETQYF.

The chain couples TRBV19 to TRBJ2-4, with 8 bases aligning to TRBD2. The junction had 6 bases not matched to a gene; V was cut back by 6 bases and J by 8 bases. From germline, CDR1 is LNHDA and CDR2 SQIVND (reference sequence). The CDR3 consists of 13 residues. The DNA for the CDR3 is TGTGCCAGTAGCCCGGGACTAGTTGACATTCAGTACTTC. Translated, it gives CASSPGLVDIQYF.

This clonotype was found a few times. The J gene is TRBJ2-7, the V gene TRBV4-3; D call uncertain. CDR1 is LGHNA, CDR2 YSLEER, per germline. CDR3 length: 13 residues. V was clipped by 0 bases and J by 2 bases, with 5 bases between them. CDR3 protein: CASSQEQTYEQYF. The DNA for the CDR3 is TGCGCCAGCAGCCAAGAGCAGACCTACGAGCAGTACTTC.

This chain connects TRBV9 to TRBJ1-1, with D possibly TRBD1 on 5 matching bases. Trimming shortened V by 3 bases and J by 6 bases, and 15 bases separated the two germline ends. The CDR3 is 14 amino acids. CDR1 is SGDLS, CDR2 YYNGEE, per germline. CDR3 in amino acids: CASSEEGYGPEAFF. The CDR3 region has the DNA TGTGCCAGCAGCGAGGAGGGGTACGGGCCTGAAGCTTTCTTT. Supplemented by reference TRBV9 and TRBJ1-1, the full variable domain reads DSGVTQTPKHLITATGQRVTLRCSPRSGDLSVYWYQQSLDQGLQFLIQYYNGEERAKGNILERFSAQQFPDLHSELNLSSLELGDSALYFCASSEEGYGPEAFFGQGTRLTVV.

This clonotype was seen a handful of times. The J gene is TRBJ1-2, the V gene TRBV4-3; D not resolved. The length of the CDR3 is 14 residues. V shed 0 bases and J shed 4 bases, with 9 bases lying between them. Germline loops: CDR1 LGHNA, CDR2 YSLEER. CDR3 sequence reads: CASSQDPESYGYTF. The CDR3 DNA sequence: TGCGCCAGCAGCCAAGATCCCGAGAGCTATGGCTACACCTTC.

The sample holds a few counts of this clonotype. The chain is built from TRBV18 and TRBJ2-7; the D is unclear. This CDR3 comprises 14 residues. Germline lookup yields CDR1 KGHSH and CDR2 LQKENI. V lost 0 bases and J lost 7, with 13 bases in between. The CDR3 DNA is TGTGCCAGCTCACCACCGTCAAGGAAAGGGGAGCAGTACTTC. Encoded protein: CASSPPSRKGEQYF.

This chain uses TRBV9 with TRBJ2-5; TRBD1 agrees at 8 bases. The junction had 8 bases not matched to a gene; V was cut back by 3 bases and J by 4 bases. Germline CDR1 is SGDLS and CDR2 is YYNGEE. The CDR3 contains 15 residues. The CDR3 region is CASSGTGTGGETQYF. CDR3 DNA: TGTGCCAGCAGCGGGACCGGGACAGGAGGAGAGACCCAGTACTTC.

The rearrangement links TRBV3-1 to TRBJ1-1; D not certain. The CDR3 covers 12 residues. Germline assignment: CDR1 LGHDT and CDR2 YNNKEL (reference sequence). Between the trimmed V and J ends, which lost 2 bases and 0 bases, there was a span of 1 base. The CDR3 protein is CASSQLNTEAFF. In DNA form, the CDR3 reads TGTGCCAGCAGCCAACTGAACACTGAAGCTTTCTTT.

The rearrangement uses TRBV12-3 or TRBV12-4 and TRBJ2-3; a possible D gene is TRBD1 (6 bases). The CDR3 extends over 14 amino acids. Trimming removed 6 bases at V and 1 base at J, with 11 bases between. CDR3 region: CASRGGLGTDTQYF. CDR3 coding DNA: TGTGCCAGCAGAGGGGGATTAGGCACAGATACGCAGTATTTT.

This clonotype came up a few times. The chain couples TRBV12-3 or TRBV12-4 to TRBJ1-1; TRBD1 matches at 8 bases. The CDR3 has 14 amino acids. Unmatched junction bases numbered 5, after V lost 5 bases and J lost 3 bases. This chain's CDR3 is CASSAQGGDTEAFF. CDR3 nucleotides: TGTGCCAGCAGTGCACAGGGGGGGGACACTGAAGCTTTCTTT.

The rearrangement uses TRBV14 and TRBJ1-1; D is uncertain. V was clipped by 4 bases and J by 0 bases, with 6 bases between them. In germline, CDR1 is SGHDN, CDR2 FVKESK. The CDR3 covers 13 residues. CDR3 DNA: TGTGCCAGCAGCCCTGACTTGAACACTGAAGCTTTCTTT. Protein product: CASSPDLNTEAFF.

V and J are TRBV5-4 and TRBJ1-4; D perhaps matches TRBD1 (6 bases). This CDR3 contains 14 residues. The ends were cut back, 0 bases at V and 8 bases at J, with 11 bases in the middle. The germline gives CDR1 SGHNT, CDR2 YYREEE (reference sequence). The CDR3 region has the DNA TGTGCCAGCAGCTTGGCAGGGGCCAAGGAAAAACTGTTTTTT. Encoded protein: CASSLAGAKEKLFF.

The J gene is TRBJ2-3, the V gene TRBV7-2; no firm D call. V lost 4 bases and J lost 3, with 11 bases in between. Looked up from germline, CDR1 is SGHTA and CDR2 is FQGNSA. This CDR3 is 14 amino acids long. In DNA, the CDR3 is TGTGCCAGCAGCTCCCCGCCGCTTACAGATACGCAGTATTTT. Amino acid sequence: CASSSPPLTDTQYF. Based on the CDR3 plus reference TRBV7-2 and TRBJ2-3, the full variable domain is GAGVSQSPSNKVTEKGKDVELRCDPISGHTALYWYRQSLGQGLEFLIYFQGNSAPDKSGLPSDRFSAERTGGSVSTLTIQRTQQEDSAVYLCASSSPPLTDTQYFGPGTRLTVL.

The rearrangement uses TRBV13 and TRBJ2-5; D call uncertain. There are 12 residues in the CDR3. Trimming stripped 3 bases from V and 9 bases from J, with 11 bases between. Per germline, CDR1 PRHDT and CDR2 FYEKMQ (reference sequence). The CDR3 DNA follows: TGTGCCAGCAGCTTCCGGACCCACGCCCAGTACTTC. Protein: CASSFRTHAQYF. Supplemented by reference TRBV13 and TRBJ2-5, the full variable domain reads AAGVIQSPRHLIKEKRETATLKCYPIPRHDTVYWYQQGPGQDPQFLISFYEKMQSDKGSIPDRFSAQQFSDYHSELNMSSLELGDSALYFCASSFRTHAQYFGPGTRLLVL.